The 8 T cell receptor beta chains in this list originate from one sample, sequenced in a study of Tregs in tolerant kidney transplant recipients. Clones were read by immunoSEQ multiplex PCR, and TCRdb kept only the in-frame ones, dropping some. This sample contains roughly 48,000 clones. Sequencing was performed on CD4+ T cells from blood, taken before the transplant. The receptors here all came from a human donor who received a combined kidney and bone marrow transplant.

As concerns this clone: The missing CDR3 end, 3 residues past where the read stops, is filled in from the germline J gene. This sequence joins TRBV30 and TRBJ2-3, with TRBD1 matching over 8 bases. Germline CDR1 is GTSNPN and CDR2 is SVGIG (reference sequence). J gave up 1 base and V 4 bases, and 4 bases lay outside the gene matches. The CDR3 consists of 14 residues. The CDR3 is CAWNPTGGTDTQYF. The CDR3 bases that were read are TGTGCCTGGAACCCGACAGGGGGCACAGATACG.

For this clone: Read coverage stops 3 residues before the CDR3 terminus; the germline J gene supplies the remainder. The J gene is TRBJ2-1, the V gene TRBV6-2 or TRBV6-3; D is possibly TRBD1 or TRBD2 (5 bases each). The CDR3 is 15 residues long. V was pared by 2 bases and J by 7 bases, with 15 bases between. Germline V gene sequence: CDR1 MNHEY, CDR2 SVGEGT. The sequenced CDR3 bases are TGTGCCAGCAGTTACGAGGGGCCCCCTAGAAATGAG. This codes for CASSYEGPPRNE. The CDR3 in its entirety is CASSYEGPPRNEQFF.

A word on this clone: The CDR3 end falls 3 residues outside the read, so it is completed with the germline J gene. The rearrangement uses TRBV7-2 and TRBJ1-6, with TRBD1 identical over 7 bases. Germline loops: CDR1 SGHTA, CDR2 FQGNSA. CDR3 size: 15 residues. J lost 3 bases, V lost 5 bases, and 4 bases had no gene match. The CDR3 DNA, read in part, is TGTGCCAGCAGCACGGGACAGATCTATAATTCACCC. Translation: CASSTGQIYNSP. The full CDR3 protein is CASSTGQIYNSPLHF.

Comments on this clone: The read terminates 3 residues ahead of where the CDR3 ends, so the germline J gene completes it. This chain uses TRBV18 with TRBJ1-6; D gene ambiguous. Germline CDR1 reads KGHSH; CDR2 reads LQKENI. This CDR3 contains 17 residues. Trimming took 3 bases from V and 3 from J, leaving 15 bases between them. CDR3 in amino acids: CASSPYDIRNYNSPLHF. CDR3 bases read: TGTGCCAGCTCACCCTACGACATTCGGAACTATAATTCACCC.

The sequenced CDR3 bases are TGCAGTGCTAGTACCCCTCTCTACGGTGAG. Residues: CSASTPLYGE. The whole CDR3 sequence is CSASTPLYGEQFF. J is TRBJ2-1 and V is TRBV20-1; D is uncertain. The CDR3 end is not reached by the read, which stops 3 residues before it; the germline J gene fills it in. The V gene's germline CDR1 is DFQATT and CDR2 SNEGSKA (reference sequence). This CDR3 has 13 amino acids. The V end lost 3 bases, the J end lost 9 bases, and 15 bases lay between the germline ends.

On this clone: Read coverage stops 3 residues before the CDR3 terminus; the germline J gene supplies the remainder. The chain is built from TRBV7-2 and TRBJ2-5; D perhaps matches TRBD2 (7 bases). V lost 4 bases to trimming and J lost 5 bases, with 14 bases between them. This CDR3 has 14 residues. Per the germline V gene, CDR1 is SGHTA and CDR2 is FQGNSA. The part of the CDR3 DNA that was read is TGTGCCAGCAGCTCCGGGGGGAGGGGGGAGACC. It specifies CASSSGGRGET. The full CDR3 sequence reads CASSSGGRGETQYF.

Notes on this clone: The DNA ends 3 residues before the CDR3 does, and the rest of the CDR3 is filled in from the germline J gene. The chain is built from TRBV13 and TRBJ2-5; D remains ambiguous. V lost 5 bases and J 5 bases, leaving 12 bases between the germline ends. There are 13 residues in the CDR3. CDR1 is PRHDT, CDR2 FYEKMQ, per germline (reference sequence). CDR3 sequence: CASSQLSVETQYF. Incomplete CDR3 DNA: TGTGCCAGCAGCCAACTAAGCGTGGAGACC. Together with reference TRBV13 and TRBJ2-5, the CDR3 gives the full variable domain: AAGVIQSPRHLIKEKRETATLKCYPIPRHDTVYWYQQGPGQDPQFLISFYEKMQSDKGSIPDRFSAQQFSDYHSELNMSSLELGDSALYFCASSQLSVETQYFGPGTRLLVL.

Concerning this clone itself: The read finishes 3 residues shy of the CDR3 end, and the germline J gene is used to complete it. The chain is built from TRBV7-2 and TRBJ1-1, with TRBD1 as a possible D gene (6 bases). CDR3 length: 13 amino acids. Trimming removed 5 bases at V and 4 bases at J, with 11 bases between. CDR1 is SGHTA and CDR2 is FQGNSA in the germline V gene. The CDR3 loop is CASSADRCTEAFF. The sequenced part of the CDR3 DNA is TGTGCCAGCAGCGCGGACAGATGCACTGAA. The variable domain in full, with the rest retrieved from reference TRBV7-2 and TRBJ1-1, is GAGVSQSPSNKVTEKGKDVELRCDPISGHTALYWYRQSLGQGLEFLIYFQGNSAPDKSGLPSDRFSAERTGGSVSTLTIQRTQQEDSAVYLCASSADRCTEAFFGQGTRLTVV.